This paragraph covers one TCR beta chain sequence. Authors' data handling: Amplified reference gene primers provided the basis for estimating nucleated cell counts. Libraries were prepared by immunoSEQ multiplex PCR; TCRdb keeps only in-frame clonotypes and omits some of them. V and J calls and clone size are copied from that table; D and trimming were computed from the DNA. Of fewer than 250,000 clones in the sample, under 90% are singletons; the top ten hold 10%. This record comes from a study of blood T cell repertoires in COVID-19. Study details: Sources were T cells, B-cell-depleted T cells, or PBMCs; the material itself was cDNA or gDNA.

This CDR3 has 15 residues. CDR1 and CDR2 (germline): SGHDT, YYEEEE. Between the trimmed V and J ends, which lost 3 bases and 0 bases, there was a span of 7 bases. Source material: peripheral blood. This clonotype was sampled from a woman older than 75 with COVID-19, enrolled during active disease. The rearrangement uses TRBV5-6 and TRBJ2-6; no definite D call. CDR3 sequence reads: CASSSLYSGANVLTF. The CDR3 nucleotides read TGTGCCAGCAGCTCCTTATACTCTGGGGCCAACGTCCTGACTTTC.